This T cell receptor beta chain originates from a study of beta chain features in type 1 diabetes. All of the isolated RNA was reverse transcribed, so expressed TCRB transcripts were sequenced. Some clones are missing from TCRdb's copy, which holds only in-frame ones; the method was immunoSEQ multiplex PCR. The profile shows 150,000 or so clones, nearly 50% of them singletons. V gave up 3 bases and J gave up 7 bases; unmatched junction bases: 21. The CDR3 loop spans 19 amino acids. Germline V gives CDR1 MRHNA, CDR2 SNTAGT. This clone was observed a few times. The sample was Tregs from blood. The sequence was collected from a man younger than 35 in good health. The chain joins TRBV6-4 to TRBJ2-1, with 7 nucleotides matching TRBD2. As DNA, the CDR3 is TGTGCCAGCAGTGAAAGACTATTGACTAGCCGGTCCGTAAGGAATGAGCAGTTCTTC. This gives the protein CASSERLLTSRSVRNEQFF.